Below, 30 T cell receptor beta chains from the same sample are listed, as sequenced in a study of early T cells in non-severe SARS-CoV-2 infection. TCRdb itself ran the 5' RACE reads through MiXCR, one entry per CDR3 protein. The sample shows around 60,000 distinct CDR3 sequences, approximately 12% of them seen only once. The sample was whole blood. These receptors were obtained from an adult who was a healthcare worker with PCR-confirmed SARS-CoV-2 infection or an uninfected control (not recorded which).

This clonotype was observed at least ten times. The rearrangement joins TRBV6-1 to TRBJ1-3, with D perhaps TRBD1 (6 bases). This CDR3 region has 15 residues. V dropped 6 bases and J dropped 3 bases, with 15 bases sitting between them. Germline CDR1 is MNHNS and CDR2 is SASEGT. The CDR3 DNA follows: TGTGCCAGCAGAGAAACAGGGTTCGGTGGAAACACCATATATTTT. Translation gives CASRETGFGGNTIYF.

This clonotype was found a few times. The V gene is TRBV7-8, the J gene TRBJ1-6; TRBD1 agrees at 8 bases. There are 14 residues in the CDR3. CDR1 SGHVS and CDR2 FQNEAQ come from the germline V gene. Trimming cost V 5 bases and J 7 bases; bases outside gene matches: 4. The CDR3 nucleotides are TGTGCCAGCAGCCCCGACAGGGGAAATTCACCCCTCCACTTT. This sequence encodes CASSPDRGNSPLHF.

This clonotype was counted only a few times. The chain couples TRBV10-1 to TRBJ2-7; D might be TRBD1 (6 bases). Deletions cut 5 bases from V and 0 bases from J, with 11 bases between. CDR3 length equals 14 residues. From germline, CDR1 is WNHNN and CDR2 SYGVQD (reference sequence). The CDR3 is CASSPRTVSYEQYF. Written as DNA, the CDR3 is TGCGCCAGCAGTCCTAGGACAGTCTCCTACGAGCAGTACTTC.

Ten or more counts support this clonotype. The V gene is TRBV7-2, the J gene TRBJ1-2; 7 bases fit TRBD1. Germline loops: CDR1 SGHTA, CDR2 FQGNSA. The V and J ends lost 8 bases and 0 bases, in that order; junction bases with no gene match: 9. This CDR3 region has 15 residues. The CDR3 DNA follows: TGTGCCAGCGGGTACCGGGACAGACCTAACTATGGCTACACCTTC. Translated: CASGYRDRPNYGYTF. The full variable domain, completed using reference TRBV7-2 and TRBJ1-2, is GAGVSQSPSNKVTEKGKDVELRCDPISGHTALYWYRQSLGQGLEFLIYFQGNSAPDKSGLPSDRFSAERTGGSVSTLTIQRTQQEDSAVYLCASGYRDRPNYGYTFGSGTRLTVV.

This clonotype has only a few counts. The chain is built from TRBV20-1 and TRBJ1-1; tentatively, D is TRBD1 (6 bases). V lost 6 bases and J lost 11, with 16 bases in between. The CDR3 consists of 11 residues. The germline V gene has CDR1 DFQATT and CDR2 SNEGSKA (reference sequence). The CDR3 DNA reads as TGCAGTGCGCGAACAGGGTACCAGGCTTTCTTT. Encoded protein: CSARTGYQAFF.

CDR3 nucleotides: TGTGCCAGCAGCGTAGGGGTCGCTTATAATTCACCCCTCCACTTT. Translating gives CASSVGVAYNSPLHF. V gene TRBV7-2 combines with J gene TRBJ1-6, with D possibly being TRBD1 (5 bases). V lost 5 bases, J lost 4 bases, and 12 bases lay in between. The CDR3 contains 15 residues. Germline lookup yields CDR1 SGHTA and CDR2 FQGNSA.

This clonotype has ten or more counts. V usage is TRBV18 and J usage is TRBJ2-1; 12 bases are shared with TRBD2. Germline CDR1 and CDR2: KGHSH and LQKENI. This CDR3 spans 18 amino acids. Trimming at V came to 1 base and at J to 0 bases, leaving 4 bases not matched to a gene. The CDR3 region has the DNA TGTGCCAGCTCACCACTGGGGACTAGCGGGTCCTCCTACAATGAGCAGTTCTTC. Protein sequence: CASSPLGTSGSSYNEQFF. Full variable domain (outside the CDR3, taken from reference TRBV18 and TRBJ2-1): NAGVMQNPRHLVRRRGQEARLRCSPMKGHSHVYWYRQLPEEGLKFMVYLQKENIIDESGMPKERFSAEFPKEGPSILRIQQVVRGDSAAYFCASSPLGTSGSSYNEQFFGPGTRLTVL.

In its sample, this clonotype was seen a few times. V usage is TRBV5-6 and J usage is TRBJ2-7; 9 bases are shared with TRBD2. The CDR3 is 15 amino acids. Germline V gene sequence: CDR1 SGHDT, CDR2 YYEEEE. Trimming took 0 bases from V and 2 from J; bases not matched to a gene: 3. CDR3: CASSLGAGGTYEQYF. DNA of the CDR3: TGTGCCAGCAGCTTGGGAGCGGGAGGTACCTACGAGCAGTACTTC.

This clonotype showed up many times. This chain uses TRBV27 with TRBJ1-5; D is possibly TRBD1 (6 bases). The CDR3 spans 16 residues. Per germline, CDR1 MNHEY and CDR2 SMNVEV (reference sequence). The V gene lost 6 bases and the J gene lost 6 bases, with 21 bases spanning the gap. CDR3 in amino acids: CASRSSQGALGQPQHF. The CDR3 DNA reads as TGTGCCAGCAGGTCGTCACAGGGAGCTTTGGGTCAGCCCCAGCATTTT.

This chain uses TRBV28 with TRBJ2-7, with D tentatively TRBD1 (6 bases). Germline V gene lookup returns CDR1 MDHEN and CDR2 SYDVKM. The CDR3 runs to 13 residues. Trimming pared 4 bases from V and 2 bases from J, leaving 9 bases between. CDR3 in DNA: TGTGCCAGCAGTTATCAGGGGCCCTACGAGCAGTACTTC. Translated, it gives CASSYQGPYEQYF.

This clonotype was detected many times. DNA of the CDR3: TGTGCCAGCAGTACGACAGGGGTCTACGAGCAGTACTTC. Protein product: CASSTTGVYEQYF. The rearrangement uses TRBV2 and TRBJ2-7; 8 positions agree with TRBD1. The CDR3 extends over 13 amino acids. Per germline, CDR1 SNHLY and CDR2 FYNNEI. V lost 5 bases to trimming and J lost 3 bases; unmatched junction nucleotides: 3.

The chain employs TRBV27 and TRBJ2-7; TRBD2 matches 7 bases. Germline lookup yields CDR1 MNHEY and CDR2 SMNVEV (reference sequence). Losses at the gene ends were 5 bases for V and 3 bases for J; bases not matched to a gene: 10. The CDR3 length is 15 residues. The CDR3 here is CASSGGLADRYEQYF. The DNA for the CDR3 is TGTGCCAGCAGTGGTGGGCTAGCGGATCGCTACGAGCAGTACTTC.

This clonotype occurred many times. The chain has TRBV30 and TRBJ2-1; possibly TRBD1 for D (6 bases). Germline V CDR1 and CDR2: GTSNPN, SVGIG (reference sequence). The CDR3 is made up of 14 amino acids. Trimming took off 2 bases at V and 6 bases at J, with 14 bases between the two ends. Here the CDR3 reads CAWSRGTISNEQFF. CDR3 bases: TGTGCCTGGAGTAGGGGGACAATATCCAATGAGCAGTTCTTC.

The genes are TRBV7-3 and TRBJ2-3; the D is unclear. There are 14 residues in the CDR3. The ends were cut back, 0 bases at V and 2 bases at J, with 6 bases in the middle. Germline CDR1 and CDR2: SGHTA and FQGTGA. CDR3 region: CASSLTPLTDTQYF. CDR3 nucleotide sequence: TGTGCCAGCAGCTTAACTCCCCTCACAGATACGCAGTATTTT.

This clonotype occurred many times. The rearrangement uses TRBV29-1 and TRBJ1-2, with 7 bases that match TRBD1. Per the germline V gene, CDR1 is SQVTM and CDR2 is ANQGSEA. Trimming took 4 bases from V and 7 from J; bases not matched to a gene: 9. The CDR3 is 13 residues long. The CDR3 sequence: CSVVEQGNSGYTF. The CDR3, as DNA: TGCAGCGTTGTCGAACAGGGGAATTCTGGCTACACCTTC.

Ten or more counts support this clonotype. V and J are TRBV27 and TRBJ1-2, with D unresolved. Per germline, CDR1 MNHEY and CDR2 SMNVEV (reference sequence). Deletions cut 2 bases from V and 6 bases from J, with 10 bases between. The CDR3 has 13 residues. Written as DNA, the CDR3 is TGTGCCAGCAGTTTAGTGGGCAGTGATGGCTACACCTTC. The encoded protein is CASSLVGSDGYTF.

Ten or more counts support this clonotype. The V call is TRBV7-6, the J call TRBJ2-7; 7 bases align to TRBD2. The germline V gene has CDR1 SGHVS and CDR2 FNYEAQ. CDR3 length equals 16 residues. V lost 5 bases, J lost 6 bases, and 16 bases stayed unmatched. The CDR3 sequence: CASSPAEMRLAGEQYF. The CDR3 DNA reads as TGTGCCAGCAGCCCCGCGGAAATGAGACTAGCCGGCGAGCAGTACTTC.

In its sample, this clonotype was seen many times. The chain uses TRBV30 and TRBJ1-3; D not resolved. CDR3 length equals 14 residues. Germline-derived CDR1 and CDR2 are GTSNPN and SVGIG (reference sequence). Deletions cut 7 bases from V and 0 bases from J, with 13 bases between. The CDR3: CASTDLSSGNTIYF. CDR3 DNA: TGTGCCTCGACCGACCTGAGCTCTGGAAACACCATATATTTT.

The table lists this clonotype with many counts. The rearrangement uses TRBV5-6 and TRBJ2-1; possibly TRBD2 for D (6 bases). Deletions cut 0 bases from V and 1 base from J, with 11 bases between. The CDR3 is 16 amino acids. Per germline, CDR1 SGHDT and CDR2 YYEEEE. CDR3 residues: CASSLARGYSYNEQFF. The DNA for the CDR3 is TGTGCCAGCAGCTTGGCCCGGGGGTATTCCTACAATGAGCAGTTCTTC.

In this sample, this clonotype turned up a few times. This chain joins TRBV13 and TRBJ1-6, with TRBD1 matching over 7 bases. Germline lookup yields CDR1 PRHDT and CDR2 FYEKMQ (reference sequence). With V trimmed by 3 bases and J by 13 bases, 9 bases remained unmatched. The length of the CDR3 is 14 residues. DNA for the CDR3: TGTGCCAGCAGCTTGACAGGGTCCCTCTCTCCCCTCCACTTT. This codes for CASSLTGSLSPLHF.

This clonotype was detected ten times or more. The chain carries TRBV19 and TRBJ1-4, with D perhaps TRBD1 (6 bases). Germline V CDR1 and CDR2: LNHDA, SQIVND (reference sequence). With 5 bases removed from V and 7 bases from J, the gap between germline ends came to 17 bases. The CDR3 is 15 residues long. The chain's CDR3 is CASSPPRGQFEKLFF. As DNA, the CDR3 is TGTGCCAGTAGTCCTCCCCGGGGGCAATTTGAAAAACTGTTTTTT.

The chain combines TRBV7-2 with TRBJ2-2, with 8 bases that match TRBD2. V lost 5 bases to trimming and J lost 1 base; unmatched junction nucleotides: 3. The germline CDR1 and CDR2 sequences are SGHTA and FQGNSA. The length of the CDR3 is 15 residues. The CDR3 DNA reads TGTGCCAGCAGCCCCGGGGGGGGGAACACCGGGGAGCTGTTTTTT. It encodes CASSPGGGNTGELFF. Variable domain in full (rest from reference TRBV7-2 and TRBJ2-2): GAGVSQSPSNKVTEKGKDVELRCDPISGHTALYWYRQSLGQGLEFLIYFQGNSAPDKSGLPSDRFSAERTGGSVSTLTIQRTQQEDSAVYLCASSPGGGNTGELFFGEGSRLTVL.

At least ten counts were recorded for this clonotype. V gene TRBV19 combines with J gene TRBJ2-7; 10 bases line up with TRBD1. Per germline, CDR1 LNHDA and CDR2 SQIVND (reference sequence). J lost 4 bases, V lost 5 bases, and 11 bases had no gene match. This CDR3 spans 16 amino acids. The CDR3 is CASSLIPGQGRYEQYF. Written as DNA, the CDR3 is TGTGCCAGTAGTTTGATTCCGGGACAGGGGCGATACGAGCAGTACTTC.

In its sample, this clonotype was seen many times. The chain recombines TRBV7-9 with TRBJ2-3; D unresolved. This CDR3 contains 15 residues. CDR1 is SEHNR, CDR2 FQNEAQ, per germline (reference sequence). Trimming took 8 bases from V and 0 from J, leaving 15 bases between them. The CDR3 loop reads CASPGGGESTDTQYF. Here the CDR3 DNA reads TGTGCCAGCCCGGGCGGCGGAGAAAGCACAGATACGCAGTATTTT.

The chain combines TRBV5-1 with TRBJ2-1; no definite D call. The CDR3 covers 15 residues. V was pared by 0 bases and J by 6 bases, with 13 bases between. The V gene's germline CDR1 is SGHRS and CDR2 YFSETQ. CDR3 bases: TGCGCCAGCAGCTTGGAAGTGGGGTCGCTCAATGAGCAGTTCTTC. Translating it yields CASSLEVGSLNEQFF.

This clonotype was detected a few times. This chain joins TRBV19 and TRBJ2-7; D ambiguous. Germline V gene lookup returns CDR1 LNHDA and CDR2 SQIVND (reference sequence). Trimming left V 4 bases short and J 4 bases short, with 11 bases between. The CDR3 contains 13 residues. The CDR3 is CASSKQRPYEQYF. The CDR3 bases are TGTGCCAGTAGTAAACAGCGCCCTTACGAGCAGTACTTC.

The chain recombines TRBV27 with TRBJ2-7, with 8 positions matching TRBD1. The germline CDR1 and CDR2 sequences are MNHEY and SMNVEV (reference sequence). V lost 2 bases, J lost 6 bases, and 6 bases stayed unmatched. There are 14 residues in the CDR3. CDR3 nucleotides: TGTGCCAGCAGTTTAATCGGACAGGGCAGCGAGCAGTACTTC. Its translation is CASSLIGQGSEQYF.

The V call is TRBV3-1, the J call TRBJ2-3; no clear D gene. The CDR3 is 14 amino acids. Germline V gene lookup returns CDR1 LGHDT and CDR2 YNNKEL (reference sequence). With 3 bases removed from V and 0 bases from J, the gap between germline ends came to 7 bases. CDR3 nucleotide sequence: TGTGCCAGCAGCCAGTCCGGGAGCACAGATACGCAGTATTTT. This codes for CASSQSGSTDTQYF.

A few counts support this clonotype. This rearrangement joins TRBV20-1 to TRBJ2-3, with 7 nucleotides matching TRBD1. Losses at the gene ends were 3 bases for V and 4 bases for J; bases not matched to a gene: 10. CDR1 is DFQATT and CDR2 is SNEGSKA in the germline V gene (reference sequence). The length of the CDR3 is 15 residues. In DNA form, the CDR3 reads TGCAGTGCTAGCCAGACAAACAGGGGCCCAGATACGCAGTATTTT. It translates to CSASQTNRGPDTQYF.

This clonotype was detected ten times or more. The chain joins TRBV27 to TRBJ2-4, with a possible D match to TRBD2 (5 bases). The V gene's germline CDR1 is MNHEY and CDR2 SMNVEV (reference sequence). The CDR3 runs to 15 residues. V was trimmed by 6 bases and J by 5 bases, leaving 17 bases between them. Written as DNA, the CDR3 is TGTGCCAGCAGCTCCGTGTCGGGGTACCAAAACATTCAGTACTTC. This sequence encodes CASSSVSGYQNIQYF.